This is a list of T cell receptor beta chains from one sample in a study of memory CD4+ T cells and cytomegalovirus serostatus. Sequencing used immunoSEQ multiplex PCR; TCRdb keeps in-frame clones, though not all of them. The data contain approximately 61,000 clones, over 60% of them singletons. Sequenced: memory CD4+ T cells from blood. All receptors derive from an adult in good health and CMV-seronegative. Some clones in this sample may be carry-over from other donors' samples. The CDR3 runs from the conserved cysteine through the conserved F or W. D genes are given only for firm matches. Clone size is not always given. Where it is, it says once, few, many or a class for expanded clones.

>NA|TRBD1|TRBJ2-2|TRBV11-3
CASSLGTGQPGELFF
TGTGCCAGCAGCTTAGGGACAGGGCAGCCCGGGGAGCTGTTTTTT
>NA|NA|TRBJ2-7|TRBV4-1
CASSQVNSRGNSYEQYF
TGCGCCAGCAGCCAGGTGAACTCCCGGGGTAACTCCTACGAGCAGTACTTC
>once|NA|TRBJ2-3|TRBV12-5
CASGLVGNTQYF
TGTGCTAGTGGTTTGGTAGGAAATACGCAGTATTTT
>NA|TRBD1|TRBJ2-7|TRBV7-2
CASSQGQGHEQYF
TGTGCCAGCAGCCAGGGACAGGGCCACGAGCAGTACTTC
>NA|NA|TRBJ1-1|TRBV7-9
CASSLAPVFQGPTEAFF
TGTGCCAGCAGCTTAGCGCCCGTTTTTCAGGGACCCACTGAAGCTTTCTTT
>NA|TRBD1|TRBJ1-4|TRBV18
CASSLNRGANEKLFF
TGTGCCAGCTCGCTCAACAGGGGGGCTAATGAAAAACTGTTTTTT
>NA|NA|TRBJ2-5|TRBV7-2
CASSAHPRQTQYF
TGTGCCAGCAGCGCCCATCCCCGGCAGACCCAGTACTTC
>NA|TRBD2|TRBJ2-1|TRBV29-1
CSTSTGVAGGSYNEQFF
TGCAGCACCTCAACCGGGGTAGCGGGGGGGAGTTACAATGAGCAGTTCTTC
>NA|TRBD2|TRBJ2-1|TRBV30
CAWMRSGSAGVQFF
TGTGCCTGGATGAGGAGCGGGAGTGCGGGTGTGCAGTTCTTC
>NA|NA|TRBJ2-1|TRBV18
CASSQRNEQFF
TGTGCCAGCTCACAGCGCAATGAGCAGTTCTTC
>NA|NA|TRBJ2-3|TRBV4-3
CASSQDHGEDTQYF
TGCGCCAGCAGCCAAGATCACGGGGAAGATACGCAGTATTTT
>NA|NA|TRBJ2-1|TRBV10-1
CASSESGPNNEQFF
TGCGCCAGCAGTGAGTCGGGGCCCAACAATGAGCAGTTCTTC
>NA|NA|TRBJ1-2|TRBV10-3
CAISEGAWGYTF
TGTGCCATCAGTGAAGGGGCGTGGGGCTACACCTTC
>NA|NA|TRBJ2-1|TRBV7-2
CASRSDGNEQFF
TGTGCCAGCAGATCCGACGGGAATGAGCAGTTCTTC
>NA|NA|TRBJ1-1|TRBV9
CASSVSQDTEAFF
TGTGCCAGCAGCGTATCCCAGGACACTGAAGCTTTCTTT
>NA|NA|TRBJ1-2|TRBV4-3
CASSQETGARGYTF
TGCGCCAGCAGCCAGGAAACAGGCGCCCGTGGCTACACCTTC
>few|TRBD1|TRBJ1-1|TRBV28
CASRRRTGDTEAFF
TGTGCCAGCAGACGCCGGACAGGGGACACTGAAGCTTTCTTT
>NA|TRBD2|TRBJ2-5|TRBV7-3
CASSLTPSGSSVETQYF
TGTGCCAGCAGCTTAACCCCTAGCGGGAGTTCTGTAGAGACCCAGTACTTC
>NA|NA|TRBJ1-5|TRBV28
CASSSPGSSNQPQHF
TGTGCCAGCAGTTCCCCAGGGTCTAGCAATCAGCCCCAGCATTTT
>NA|TRBD1|TRBJ1-4|TRBV19
CASSTLQGADEKLFF
TGTGCCAGTAGTACCCTACAGGGGGCAGATGAAAAACTGTTTTTT
>NA|TRBD1|TRBJ2-4|TRBV5-6
CASSLIGTGKNIQYF
TGTGCCAGCAGCTTGATCGGGACAGGAAAAAACATTCAGTACTTC
>NA|NA|TRBJ2-5|TRBV5-6
CASSSASVRETQYF
TGTGCCAGCAGCTCTGCCTCAGTCCGGGAGACCCAGTACTTC
>NA|NA|TRBJ1-2|TRBV5-4
CASSAPGRGFKANYGYTF
TGTGCCAGCAGCGCCCCGGGACGGGGCTTTAAAGCTAACTATGGCTACACCTTC
>NA|NA|TRBJ1-1|TRBV7-2
CASSLGEESEAFF
TGTGCCAGCAGCTTAGGGGAGGAGAGCGAAGCTTTCTTT
>NA|NA|TRBJ2-5|TRBV7-9
CASSLLSSVQETQYF
TGTGCCAGCAGCCTCTTAAGCTCGGTTCAAGAGACCCAGTACTTC
>NA|NA|TRBJ2-1|TRBV11-2
CASSPRSLGTAGENEQFF
TGTGCCAGCAGCCCGCGATCATTAGGGACAGCGGGGGAGAATGAGCAGTTCTTC
>NA|NA|TRBJ1-1|TRBV2
CASSERTAATEAFF
TGTGCCAGCAGTGAGAGGACAGCGGCCACTGAAGCTTTCTTT
>NA|NA|TRBJ2-5|TRBV6-6
CASSRSYDIGQETQYF
TGTGCCAGCAGTCGATCCTACGACATAGGGCAAGAGACCCAGTACTTC
>few|NA|TRBJ1-2|TRBV10-3
CAISESGQDGGYTF
TGTGCCATCAGTGAGTCCGGGCAGGACGGTGGCTACACCTTC
>NA|NA|TRBJ2-1|TRBV7-3
CASSLGGPGNEQFF
TGTGCCAGCAGCTTAGGCGGGCCGGGCAATGAGCAGTTCTTC
>NA|NA|TRBJ2-3|TRBV29-1
CSAAYRDTHTDTQYF
TGCAGCGCTGCGTACCGGGACACCCACACAGATACGCAGTATTTT
>once|NA|TRBJ2-1|TRBV6-4
CASSLLSGSNNEQFF
TGTGCCAGCAGCCTACTGTCTGGGAGTAACAATGAGCAGTTCTTC
>NA|NA|TRBJ2-1|TRBV6-5
CASSYQLQDNEQFF
TGTGCCAGCAGTTACCAACTGCAGGACAATGAGCAGTTCTTC
>NA|NA|TRBJ2-6|TRBV6-1
CASSVAGMDVLTF
TGTGCCAGCAGTGTGGCAGGGATGGACGTCCTGACTTTC
>NA|NA|TRBJ2-1|TRBV18
CASSPSPSVPQFF
TGTGCCAGCTCACCCTCCCCTAGCGTCCCGCAGTTCTTC
>NA|NA|TRBJ1-4|TRBV6-1
CASSETGFNEKLFF
TGTGCCAGCAGTGAGACAGGCTTTAATGAAAAACTGTTTTTT
>NA|NA|TRBJ1-2|TRBV6-1
CASSEVTFIGYTF
TGTGCCAGCAGTGAAGTAACCTTTATTGGCTACACCTTC
>once|NA|TRBJ1-3|TRBV6-5
CASRRSMEAGNTIYF
TGTGCCAGCAGGCGATCTATGGAGGCTGGAAACACCATATATTTT
>NA|TRBD1|TRBJ1-5|TRBV18
CASSPRAQGANQPQHF
TGTGCCAGCTCACCTCGGGCGCAGGGGGCCAATCAGCCCCAGCATTTT
>NA|NA|TRBJ2-1|TRBV4-3
CASSPHGSGTGQFF
TGCGCCAGCAGCCCGCATGGGTCAGGGACTGGGCAGTTCTTC
>NA|NA|TRBJ1-2|TRBV19
CASSARQLSYGYTF
TGTGCCAGTAGTGCCCGACAGCTATCATATGGCTACACCTTC
>few|TRBD2|TRBJ2-1|TRBV10-3
CAISVGLAGASAYNEQFF
TGTGCCATCAGTGTAGGACTAGCGGGAGCATCTGCCTACAATGAGCAGTTCTTC
>NA|TRBD1|TRBJ2-2|TRBV19
CASSIGQGRTGELFF
TGTGCCAGTAGTATAGGACAGGGGAGGACCGGGGAGCTGTTTTTT
>NA|NA|TRBJ1-2|TRBV7-9
CASSRTREPNYGYTF
TGTGCCAGCAGCCGAACCAGGGAGCCCAACTATGGCTACACCTTC
>NA|TRBD2|TRBJ2-3|TRBV7-2
CASSLGLAGAQDTQYF
TGTGCCAGCAGCCTCGGACTAGCGGGGGCCCAAGATACGCAGTATTTT
>NA|NA|TRBJ1-1|TRBV7-8
CASSSTSSPMNTEAFF
TGTGCCAGCAGCTCAACCTCCTCCCCTATGAACACTGAAGCTTTCTTT
>NA|TRBD1|TRBJ2-3|TRBV19
CASSRGGIADTQYF
TGTGCCAGTAGTAGAGGGGGCATTGCAGATACGCAGTATTTT
>NA|TRBD1|TRBJ2-7|TRBV18
CASSPGTGVEQYF
TGTGCCAGCTCACCAGGGACAGGGGTCGAGCAGTACTTC
>NA|NA|TRBJ1-2|TRBV7-2
CASSLSGGYTF
TGTGCCAGCAGCTTGAGTGGCGGCTACACCTTC
>NA|TRBD1|TRBJ1-2|TRBV30
CAWSGQGAGGYTF
TGTGCCTGGAGCGGACAGGGGGCAGGTGGCTACACCTTC
>NA|TRBD1|TRBJ1-4|TRBV7-2
CASSSQGTGRGELFF
TGTGCCAGCAGCTCACAAGGGACAGGGCGTGGGGAACTGTTTTTT
>once|TRBD1|TRBJ1-2|TRBV7-2
CASSWGQGRGDGYTF
TGTGCCAGCAGCTGGGGACAGGGGAGAGGCGATGGCTACACCTTC
>NA|NA|TRBJ2-7|TRBV7-2
CASSLVGGGREQYF
TGTGCCAGCAGCTTAGTGGGAGGGGGGCGCGAGCAGTACTTC
>NA|TRBD1|TRBJ1-5|TRBV7-2
CASSWDRGQQPQHF
TGTGCCAGCAGCTGGGACAGGGGGCAACAGCCCCAGCATTTT
>NA|NA|TRBJ2-2|TRBV5-6
CASSATGPNTGELFF
TGTGCCAGCAGTGCAACCGGGCCTAACACCGGGGAGCTGTTTTTT